The 21 T cell receptor beta chains presented below share a single source sample, sequenced in a study of early T cells in non-severe SARS-CoV-2 infection. TCRdb called the 5' RACE reads again in MiXCR, with one record for every CDR3 protein. The sample holds approximately 28,000 distinct CDR3 sequences, approximately 6.6% seen once. The sequencing here drew on whole blood, taken at baseline. All receptors come from an adult who was a healthcare worker with PCR-confirmed SARS-CoV-2 infection or an uninfected control (not recorded which).

This clonotype was seen repeatedly, ten times or more. The chain recombines TRBV12-3 or TRBV12-4 with TRBJ2-3; the match to TRBD2 covers 15 bases. The CDR3 totals 21 residues. V shed 4 bases and J 8 bases; nucleotides not matched to a gene: 22. The CDR3 DNA reads as TGTGCCAGCAGTTGGGTCGGACTAGCGGGAGGGTCCGTTGAAGGTGTGGGTACGCAGTATTTT. It encodes CASSWVGLAGGSVEGVGTQYF.

This clonotype has at least ten counts. The chain links TRBV29-1 to TRBJ2-5; D unresolved. The germline V gene has CDR1 SQVTM and CDR2 ANQGSEA. Trimming took 7 bases from V and 2 from J, leaving 5 bases between them. There are 10 residues in the CDR3. CDR3 sequence: CSGQQETQYF. In nucleotides, the CDR3 is TGCAGCGGGCAACAAGAGACCCAGTACTTC.

This clonotype was seen many times. The chain is built from TRBV30 and TRBJ2-1; 10 bases map to TRBD1. This CDR3 has 15 amino acids. In germline, CDR1 is GTSNPN, CDR2 SVGIG (reference sequence). J was trimmed by 6 bases and V by 0 bases; bases with no gene match: 5. The CDR3 bases are TGTGCCTGGAGTGTTTGGGACAGGGGAGGCAATGAGCAGTTCTTC. This translates into CAWSVWDRGGNEQFF. Based on the CDR3 plus reference TRBV30 and TRBJ2-1, the full variable domain is SQTIHQWPATLVQPVGSPLSLECTVEGTSNPNLYWYRQAAGRGLQLLFYSVGIGQISSEVPQNLSASRPQDRQFILSSKKLLLSDSGFYLCAWSVWDRGGNEQFFGPGTRLTVL.

This clonotype has only a few counts. The V call is TRBV7-2, the J call TRBJ1-5; D call uncertain. Per the germline V gene, CDR1 is SGHTA and CDR2 is FQGNSA. The length of the CDR3 is 18 residues. Trimming left V 4 bases short and J 8 bases short, with 27 bases between. This CDR3 is CASSSLAVSAGSSKPQHF. As DNA, the CDR3 is TGTGCCAGCAGCTCCTTAGCGGTCTCCGCCGGGTCCTCCAAGCCCCAGCATTTT.

This clonotype was recorded many times. V gene TRBV12-5 combines with J gene TRBJ2-1, with D hard to call. The CDR3 totals 15 residues. V lost 4 bases to trimming and J lost 4 bases, with 14 bases between them. Per the germline V gene, CDR1 is LGHNT and CDR2 is FRNRAP. The CDR3 DNA sequence: TGTGCTAGTGGTTCCCTTCCTCCCTCGTACAATGAGCAGTTCTTC. It codes for CASGSLPPSYNEQFF.

This clonotype was counted ten times or more. The chain employs TRBV3-1 and TRBJ2-3; D is unresolved. CDR1 and CDR2 from the germline V gene are LGHDT and YNNKEL (reference sequence). The CDR3 is made up of 16 amino acids. The ends were cut back, 0 bases at V and 0 bases at J, with 10 bases in the middle. Written as DNA, the CDR3 is TGTGCCAGCAGCCAAGATCGAGCGCCTAGCACAGATACGCAGTATTTT. It yields the protein CASSQDRAPSTDTQYF.

This clonotype was observed at least ten times. The gene calls are TRBV12-3 or TRBV12-4 and TRBJ1-2, with D uncertain. The length of the CDR3 is 14 residues. The V end lost 1 base, the J end lost 0 bases, and 6 bases lay between the germline ends. In nucleotides, the CDR3 is TGTGCCAGCAGTTTAGGTTCAGCTAACTATGGCTACACCTTC. Its protein is CASSLGSANYGYTF.

This clonotype was found many times. The chain is built from TRBV12-3 or TRBV12-4 and TRBJ1-3; no clear D. V was pared by 2 bases and J by 0 bases, with 14 bases between. This CDR3 has 17 residues. The CDR3 spells CASSLSFDLSSGNTIYF. CDR3 sequence (DNA): TGTGCCAGCAGTTTATCCTTTGATCTCTCCTCTGGAAACACCATATATTTT.

In its sample, this clonotype was seen a few times. The chain couples TRBV10-3 to TRBJ1-5; D gene uncertain. V gave up 0 bases and J gave up 7 bases, with 7 bases separating them. Germline CDR1 and CDR2: ENHRY and SYGVKD. The CDR3 spans 13 residues. The CDR3: CAISESRIQPQHF. DNA for the CDR3: TGTGCCATCAGTGAGTCTCGTATCCAGCCCCAGCATTTT.

This clonotype was counted ten times or more. The rearrangement links TRBV7-3 to TRBJ2-2; 7 nucleotides match TRBD2. V shed 5 bases, J shed 6 bases, and the junction held 3 bases outside the gene matches. CDR1 is SGHTA, CDR2 FQGTGA, per germline. The CDR3 runs to 13 residues. CDR3 protein: CASSALASGELFF. The CDR3 coding sequence is TGTGCCAGCAGCGCACTAGCGTCCGGGGAGCTGTTTTTT.

The table lists this clonotype with many counts. CDR3 region: CASSPGTFAGEKLFF. The CDR3 DNA is TGTGCCAGCAGCCCTGGGACCTTTGCCGGTGAAAAACTGTTTTTT. The chain recombines TRBV4-2 with TRBJ1-4; D possibly corresponds to TRBD1 (5 bases). Germline CDR1 is LGHNA and CDR2 is YNFKEQ. The CDR3 extends over 15 amino acids. V was cut by 4 bases and J by 7 bases, with 16 bases left in between.

This clonotype was seen at least ten times. V and J are TRBV5-1 and TRBJ1-3, with D unclear. Trimming cost V 0 bases and J 2 bases, with 6 bases left between them. The germline V gene has CDR1 SGHRS and CDR2 YFSETQ. The CDR3 consists of 14 residues. CDR3 bases: TGCGCCAGCAGCTTGGTAGGTCCTGGAAACACCATATATTTT. Residues: CASSLVGPGNTIYF.

Many counts were recorded for this clonotype. In nucleotides, the CDR3 is TGCGCCAGCAGCTTGGTTGTAGGGGGACTGAGCGCTGAAGCTTTCTTT. It codes for CASSLVVGGLSAEAFF. The J gene is TRBJ1-1, the V gene TRBV5-1, with D maybe TRBD1 (6 bases). V lost 0 bases, J lost 6 bases, and 18 bases lay in between. Looked up from germline, CDR1 is SGHRS and CDR2 is YFSETQ. The CDR3 spans 16 residues.

This clonotype was observed many times. The V and J genes are TRBV5-1 and TRBJ2-1; 9 bases align to TRBD1. V was pared by 5 bases and J by 3 bases, with 3 bases of the junction left unmatched. CDR3 length: 14 residues. Per germline, CDR1 SGHRS and CDR2 YFSETQ. CDR3 region: CASRGQGFYNEQFF. CDR3 in DNA: TGCGCCAGCAGGGGACAGGGTTTCTACAATGAGCAGTTCTTC.

There are many counts of this clonotype. The chain joins TRBV28 to TRBJ2-7, with D possibly matching TRBD1 (6 bases). The germline gives CDR1 MDHEN, CDR2 SYDVKM. The CDR3 extends over 14 amino acids. V shed 8 bases and J shed 9 bases, with 23 bases lying between them. Here the CDR3 reads CASSSLEPGHGQYF. Here the CDR3 DNA reads TGTGCCAGCTCTAGCCTCGAGCCGGGACATGGGCAGTACTTC.

This clonotype was seen at least ten times. The chain combines TRBV25-1 with TRBJ2-3; 8 bases fit TRBD2. The CDR3 length is 12 residues. CDR1 is MGHDK, CDR2 SYGVNS, per germline. Unmatched junction bases numbered 3, after V lost 5 bases and J lost 8 bases. The CDR3 protein is CASSREGTTQYF. As DNA, the CDR3 is TGTGCCAGCAGTCGGGAGGGCACTACGCAGTATTTT.

There are many counts of this clonotype. This chain joins TRBV7-9 and TRBJ2-2; D remains ambiguous. The CDR3 spans 14 residues. Trimming shortened V by 3 bases and J by 6 bases, and 11 bases separated the two germline ends. Germline V CDR1 and CDR2: SEHNR, FQNEAQ (reference sequence). This chain's CDR3 is CASSFSPVPGELFF. The CDR3 nucleotides read TGTGCCAGCAGCTTTTCGCCAGTCCCCGGGGAGCTGTTTTTT.

This clonotype has a handful of counts. The gene calls are TRBV12-5 and TRBJ2-5; the D gene is possibly TRBD2 (5 bases). Trimming removed 4 bases at V and 4 bases at J, with 16 bases between. This CDR3 has 15 residues. Per the germline V gene, CDR1 is LGHNT and CDR2 is FRNRAP. The CDR3 sequence is CASGSARTPGETQYF. The CDR3 nucleotides read TGTGCTAGTGGTTCTGCCAGGACTCCCGGAGAGACCCAGTACTTC.

The sample holds many counts of this clonotype. The chain joins TRBV11-2 to TRBJ1-1; D is perhaps TRBD1 (5 bases). Germline V gene data show CDR1 as SGHAT and CDR2 as FQNNGV. V lost 3 bases and J lost 10, with 15 bases in between. The CDR3 extends over 13 amino acids. The CDR3 DNA sequence: TGTGCCAGCAGCTTGTCCCCAGAGAGGGGAGCTTTCTTT. This gives the protein CASSLSPERGAFF.

This clonotype was picked up a small number of times. The chain combines TRBV10-2 with TRBJ1-2; D may be TRBD1 (5 bases). Trimming pared 0 bases from V and 6 bases from J, leaving 8 bases between. The CDR3 loop spans 13 amino acids. The germline V gene has CDR1 WSHSY and CDR2 SAAADI. The CDR3 is CASSESGTNGYTF. CDR3 in DNA: TGCGCCAGCAGTGAGTCTGGGACGAATGGCTACACCTTC.

V usage is TRBV30 and J usage is TRBJ2-3; TRBD1 matches at 7 bases. There are 15 residues in the CDR3. CDR1 is GTSNPN and CDR2 is SVGIG in the germline V gene (reference sequence). The ends lost 5 bases at V and 1 base at J; junction bases unmatched: 9. The DNA of the CDR3 is TGTGCCTGGTCCGACAGGGACCCCCGCACAGATACGCAGTATTTT. Translated: CAWSDRDPRTDTQYF.